This passage covers 15 T cell receptor beta chains from one sample sequenced in a study of cytomegalovirus exposure and HLA in healthy donors. The primer mix had 60 Vbeta and 13 Jbeta primers. TCRdb keeps only in-frame clones here, not all; method: immunoSEQ multiplex PCR. This sample has some 77,000 clones, with approximately 75% found just once. The sequenced sample consisted of PBMCs. These receptors all stem from a middle-aged woman in good health and CMV-seronegative.

This clone is labeled as medium-sized. The rearrangement uses TRBV19 and TRBJ1-1; D remains unclear. CDR3 length: 13 residues. V shed 5 bases and J shed 0 bases, with 7 bases lying between them. In germline, CDR1 is LNHDA, CDR2 SQIVND (reference sequence). As DNA, the CDR3 is TGTGCCAGTAGTGTTACATTGAACACTGAAGCTTTCTTT. Protein: CASSVTLNTEAFF.

This clone showed up just a few times. CDR3 in amino acids: CATAGAGTGGNEQFF. The CDR3, as DNA: TGTGCCACCGCTGGGGCAGGGACAGGGGGGAATGAGCAGTTCTTC. The chain carries TRBV28 and TRBJ2-1; 11 bases are a match to TRBD1. CDR1 is MDHEN and CDR2 is SYDVKM in the germline V gene. V shed 10 bases and J 7 bases; nucleotides not matched to a gene: 12. This CDR3 region has 15 residues. The complete variable domain, with remaining parts taken from reference TRBV28 and TRBJ2-1, reads DVKVTQSSRYLVKRTGEKVFLECVQDMDHENMFWYRQDPGLGLRLIYFSYDVKMKEKGDIPEGYSVSREKKERFSLILESASTNQTSMYLCATAGAGTGGNEQFFGPGTRLTVL.

The chain joins TRBV19 to TRBJ1-4; D is unresolved. CDR1 is LNHDA and CDR2 is SQIVND in the germline V gene (reference sequence). CDR3 size: 16 residues. V lost 1 base and J 5 bases, leaving 14 bases between the germline ends. The CDR3 here is CASSIGPPIPNEKLFF. CDR3 sequence (DNA): TGTGCCAGTAGTATAGGTCCTCCTATACCCAATGAAAAACTGTTTTTT.

V usage is TRBV18 and J usage is TRBJ2-2, with D maybe TRBD2 (5 bases). This CDR3 spans 18 amino acids. Trimming shortened V by 6 bases and J by 0 bases, and 20 bases separated the two germline ends. The germline CDR1 and CDR2 sequences are KGHSH and LQKENI. The CDR3 region is CASSPDLEASANTGELFF. CDR3 DNA sequence: TGTGCCAGCTCTCCGGACTTAGAGGCCTCCGCGAACACCGGGGAGCTGTTTTTT.

This clone was seen more than once but under ten times. The chain recombines TRBV5-1 with TRBJ1-2; 7 bases line up with TRBD1. This CDR3 has 17 residues. J gave up 6 bases and V 4 bases, and 18 bases lay outside the gene matches. Germline CDR1 is SGHRS and CDR2 is YFSETQ. CDR3 in amino acids: CASSSRSSLSGGDGYTF. The CDR3 coding sequence is TGCGCCAGCAGCAGTCGGAGTTCCTTATCAGGGGGAGATGGCTACACCTTC.

V usage is TRBV9 and J usage is TRBJ1-3, with 10 nucleotides matching TRBD1. Per germline, CDR1 SGDLS and CDR2 YYNGEE. The CDR3 sequence is 21 residues long. The V and J ends lost 0 bases and 0 bases, in that order; junction bases with no gene match: 15. Here the CDR3 reads CASSVGAGTGVLVSSGNTIYF. The DNA of the CDR3 is TGTGCCAGCAGCGTAGGGGCCGGGACAGGGGTTCTGGTCAGCTCTGGAAACACCATATATTTT.

This sequence joins TRBV5-4 and TRBJ1-3; a possible D gene is TRBD1 (6 bases). V was trimmed by 3 bases and J by 0 bases, leaving 13 bases between them. This CDR3 region has 16 residues. Germline CDR1 reads SGHNT; CDR2 reads YYREEE (reference sequence). The chain's CDR3 is CASSSGSGHSGNTIYF. DNA for the CDR3: TGTGCCAGCAGCTCGGGTTCGGGACACTCTGGAAACACCATATATTTT.

This clone was counted a single time. This rearrangement joins TRBV15 to TRBJ1-1; no definite D call. Per the germline V gene, CDR1 is LNHNV and CDR2 is YYDKDF (reference sequence). The V and J ends lost 0 bases and 6 bases respectively, with 14 bases between them. The CDR3 is made up of 15 amino acids. CDR3 in amino acids: CATSRDRGLISEAFF. The CDR3 bases are TGTGCCACCAGCAGAGATCGGGGTTTGATCTCTGAAGCTTTCTTT.

The rearrangement links TRBV19 to TRBJ1-3; 8 nucleotides align to TRBD1. The CDR3 extends over 15 amino acids. The V gene's germline CDR1 is LNHDA and CDR2 SQIVND (reference sequence). J was trimmed by 3 bases and V by 3 bases; bases with no gene match: 4. DNA of the CDR3: TGTGCCAGTAGTATTGGGACAGGACTTGGAAACACCATATATTTT. Translation gives CASSIGTGLGNTIYF. Combining the CDR3 with reference TRBV19 and TRBJ1-3 gives the whole variable domain DGGITQSPKYLFRKEGQNVTLSCEQNLNHDAMYWYRQDPGQGLRLIYYSQIVNDFQKGDIAEGYSVSREKKESFPLTVTSAQKNPTAFYLCASSIGTGLGNTIYFGEGSWLTVV.

This clone has just a few counts. The CDR3 is CASRPRLSGNTIYF. DNA of the CDR3: TGTGCCAGCAGGCCCAGATTGTCCGGAAACACCATATATTTT. This rearrangement joins TRBV6-5 to TRBJ1-3; D unclear. This CDR3 has 14 amino acids. Germline loops: CDR1 MNHEY, CDR2 SVGAGI. With 6 bases removed from V and 4 bases from J, the gap between germline ends came to 13 bases.

CDR3: CASSLSQGWANEQFF. The CDR3, as DNA: TGTGCCAGCAGCTTAAGTCAGGGCTGGGCCAATGAGCAGTTCTTC. J is TRBJ2-1 and V is TRBV7-3, with TRBD1 as a possible D gene (5 bases). Looked up from germline, CDR1 is SGHTA and CDR2 is FQGTGA. The CDR3 contains 15 residues. Trimming took 1 base from V and 6 from J, leaving 13 bases between them.

The chain joins TRBV7-9 to TRBJ2-3; 9 bases are shared with TRBD1. V dropped 5 bases and J dropped 4; count of bases not matched to a gene: 4. CDR1 and CDR2 (germline): SEHNR, FQNEAQ (reference sequence). The CDR3 spans 14 residues. In nucleotides, the CDR3 is TGTGCCAGCAGCAAGACAGGGGGAGCAGATACGCAGTATTTT. Its translation: CASSKTGGADTQYF.

This clone was picked up a small number of times. The chain combines TRBV6-1 with TRBJ2-7; 7 bases agree with TRBD2. Trimming cost V 3 bases and J 4 bases; bases outside gene matches: 9. The CDR3 is 15 amino acids. Germline assignment: CDR1 MNHNS and CDR2 SASEGT. The CDR3 region is CASSDFTSDSYEQYF. The CDR3 bases are TGTGCCAGCAGTGATTTTACTAGCGATTCGTACGAGCAGTACTTC.

The gene calls are TRBV9 and TRBJ2-1; D might be TRBD2 (6 bases). Germline CDR1 reads SGDLS; CDR2 reads YYNGEE. This CDR3 contains 15 residues. The V end was cut by 0 bases, the J end by 7 bases, with 14 bases between. The CDR3 is CASSVGWGVGNEQFF. CDR3 bases: TGTGCCAGCAGCGTAGGTTGGGGGGTTGGGAATGAGCAGTTCTTC.

Turning to this clone: The junction shows a germline mismatch at one end, possibly a read error. V usage is TRBV15 and J usage is TRBJ2-5; D is uncertain. The V gene's germline CDR1 is LNHNV and CDR2 YYDKDF (reference sequence). The CDR3 has 15 residues. In DNA form, the CDR3 reads TGTGCCACCAGCGGTTATGCGACACGTCAAGAGCCCCAGTACTTC. It yields the protein CATSGYATRQEPQYF. The whole variable domain, filled in from reference TRBV15 and TRBJ2-5, reads DAMVIQNPRYQVTQFGKPVTLSCSQTLNHNVMYWYQQKSSQAPKLLFHYYDKDFNNEADTPDNFQSRRPNTSFCFLDIRSPGLGDTAMYLCATSGYATRQEPQYFGPGTRLLVL.